This note documents a single TCR beta chain sequence. Antigen: not known. The entry originates in a study of CD8 T cells in Susac syndrome. Study results and limitations: TEMRA cells and active patients showed peak Susac CD8+ clonal expansion.

An input of about 0.5 to 1 ug of RNA was subjected to reverse transcription using random hexamers. Using its own MiXCR run on the immunoSEQ multiplex PCR reads, TCRdb lists one record per CDR3 protein. The sample has tens of thousands of distinct CDR3 sequences, less than 95% seen once. The CDR3 covers 14 residues. V shed 10 bases and J shed 2 bases, with 15 bases lying between them. CDR1 is MDHEN, CDR2 SYDVKM, per germline. This sequence originates from a human donor with Susac syndrome. The sequenced sample consisted of CD8+ T cells from PBMCs. The chain employs TRBV28 and TRBJ1-5; D is unresolved. DNA for the CDR3: TGTGCCACCCGGCGGTCGATGGGCAATCAGCCCCAGCATTTT. Encoded protein: CATRRSMGNQPQHF.